The rows below give T cell receptor beta chains drawn from one sample of a study of T-cell memory formation after mild COVID-19. TCRdb reprocessed the 5' RACE reads via MiXCR and lists one record per CDR3 protein. The sample records 380,000 or so distinct CDR3 sequences, around 15% being singletons. The sample consisted of PBMCs or a T cell subset sorted from them (not recorded which). Receptors were obtained from a young man who had mild COVID-19 (a few samples of this study predate the infection). Cell type and time point are not known. Both conserved end residues are part of each CDR3. The order of the fields is clone size, J gene, D gene, V gene, CDR3 DNA, CDR3 protein. A D gene is named only where the DNA matches it firmly. Clone size is stated in some rows and not others, as once, few, many or a class when expanded.

abundance: many
j_gene: TRBJ2-3
d_gene: NA
v_gene: TRBV4-3
CDR3nt: TGCGCCAGCAGCCAAGATCCCTGGGCGGCAGATACGCAGTATTTT
CDR3aa: CASSQDPWAADTQYF

abundance: few
j_gene: TRBJ1-3
d_gene: NA
v_gene: TRBV10-3
CDR3nt: TGTGCCATCAGTGATAGGTACTCTGGAAACACCATATATTTT
CDR3aa: CAISDRYSGNTIYF

abundance: NA
j_gene: TRBJ2-1
d_gene: NA
v_gene: TRBV25-1
CDR3nt: TGTGCCAGCAGTGAATACACCACAAAGCGCAATGAGCAGTTCTTC
CDR3aa: CASSEYTTKRNEQFF

abundance: NA
j_gene: TRBJ2-7
d_gene: NA
v_gene: TRBV3-1
CDR3nt: TGTGCCAGCAGCCAGAGGCCGACTAGTTCCTACGAGCAGTACTTC
CDR3aa: CASSQRPTSSYEQYF

abundance: few
j_gene: TRBJ1-1
d_gene: NA
v_gene: TRBV5-1
CDR3nt: TGCGCCAGCAGAGTAGGACCTTACACTGAAGCTTTCTTT
CDR3aa: CASRVGPYTEAFF

abundance: NA
j_gene: TRBJ2-1
d_gene: TRBD1
v_gene: TRBV7-2
CDR3nt: TGTGCCAGCAGCTCCGGGGGACAGGGGGGCTTCGATGAGCAGTTCTTC
CDR3aa: CASSSGGQGGFDEQFF

abundance: few
j_gene: TRBJ2-3
d_gene: TRBD1
v_gene: TRBV7-2
CDR3nt: TGTGCCAGCAGCACGGACAGGGGATCAGATACGCAGTATTTT
CDR3aa: CASSTDRGSDTQYF

abundance: many
j_gene: TRBJ2-2
d_gene: NA
v_gene: TRBV11-2
CDR3nt: TGTGCCAGCACCGATACGAACACCGGGGAGCTGTTTTTT
CDR3aa: CASTDTNTGELFF

abundance: few
j_gene: TRBJ2-3
d_gene: NA
v_gene: TRBV29-1
CDR3nt: TGCAGCGTTGGACGGCCGGAGGCAGATACGCAGTATTTT
CDR3aa: CSVGRPEADTQYF

abundance: few
j_gene: TRBJ1-1
d_gene: NA
v_gene: TRBV20-1
CDR3nt: TGCAGTGCTAGGGGGCGCATCACTGAAGCTTTCTTT
CDR3aa: CSARGRITEAFF

abundance: many
j_gene: TRBJ2-6
d_gene: NA
v_gene: TRBV20-1
CDR3nt: TGCAGTGCCCACGCCTGGGCTGGGGCCAACGTCCTGACTTTC
CDR3aa: CSAHAWAGANVLTF

abundance: NA
j_gene: TRBJ2-5
d_gene: NA
v_gene: TRBV7-8
CDR3nt: TGTGCCAGCAGCTTCTCAGTAACATCGGGGAGGGAGACCCAGTACTTC
CDR3aa: CASSFSVTSGRETQYF

abundance: few
j_gene: TRBJ1-1
d_gene: NA
v_gene: TRBV9
CDR3nt: TGTGCCAGCAGCTCCCCTGGGGGGGCCCTAGACACTGAAGCTTTCTTT
CDR3aa: CASSSPGGALDTEAFF

abundance: NA
j_gene: TRBJ2-3
d_gene: NA
v_gene: TRBV20-1
CDR3nt: TGCAGTGCTATGGCAGATACGCAGTATTTT
CDR3aa: CSAMADTQYF

abundance: NA
j_gene: TRBJ2-3
d_gene: TRBD2
v_gene: TRBV7-2
CDR3nt: TGTGCCAGCAGCCAGACTAGCGGAGCCCCCACAGATACGCAGTATTTT
CDR3aa: CASSQTSGAPTDTQYF

abundance: many
j_gene: TRBJ1-2
d_gene: TRBD1
v_gene: TRBV20-1
CDR3nt: TGCAGTGCTCCTCGACTCGGGTCAGGGGGCGACTATGGCTACACCTTC
CDR3aa: CSAPRLGSGGDYGYTF

abundance: NA
j_gene: TRBJ1-4
d_gene: NA
v_gene: TRBV7-9
CDR3nt: TGTGCCAGCAGCTTAGCAGCTTTGTCTGAAAAACTGTTTTTT
CDR3aa: CASSLAALSEKLFF

abundance: few
j_gene: TRBJ1-1
d_gene: NA
v_gene: TRBV7-9
CDR3nt: TGTGCCAGCAGCTTAGCGCTGTCTATAACCACTGAAGCTTTCTTT
CDR3aa: CASSLALSITTEAFF

abundance: few
j_gene: TRBJ1-5
d_gene: NA
v_gene: TRBV25-1
CDR3nt: TGTGCCAGCATCTGTCCGGGAGGGCAGCCCCAGCATTTT
CDR3aa: CASICPGGQPQHF

abundance: many
j_gene: TRBJ2-5
d_gene: NA
v_gene: TRBV5-1
CDR3nt: TGCGCCAGCAGCTTGGATCTCGAGACCCAGTACTTC
CDR3aa: CASSLDLETQYF

abundance: NA
j_gene: TRBJ1-2
d_gene: TRBD1
v_gene: TRBV13
CDR3nt: TGTGCCAGCAGCCGGAGGACAGGGATGGGCTATGGCTACACCTTC
CDR3aa: CASSRRTGMGYGYTF

abundance: NA
j_gene: TRBJ1-3
d_gene: NA
v_gene: TRBV5-5
CDR3nt: TGTGCCAGCAGCTTGACACACACCTGGGAAAACACCATATATTTT
CDR3aa: CASSLTHTWENTIYF

abundance: few
j_gene: TRBJ2-2
d_gene: NA
v_gene: TRBV5-1
CDR3nt: TGCGCCAGCAGTTCACAGCCGAACACCGGGGAGCTGTTTTTT
CDR3aa: CASSSQPNTGELFF

abundance: NA
j_gene: TRBJ2-7
d_gene: TRBD2
v_gene: TRBV4-1
CDR3nt: TGCGCCAGCAGCCAAACCGGGACTAGAGACGAGCAGTACTTC
CDR3aa: CASSQTGTRDEQYF

abundance: NA
j_gene: TRBJ2-2
d_gene: TRBD1
v_gene: TRBV5-1
CDR3nt: TGCGCCAGCAGCGATCCGGGACAGATTTTTTTTAACACCGGGGAGCTGTTTTTT
CDR3aa: CASSDPGQIFFNTGELFF

abundance: NA
j_gene: TRBJ2-2
d_gene: NA
v_gene: TRBV5-1
CDR3nt: TGCGCCAGCAGCTTGGAGAGAGGGAACACCGGGGAGCTGTTTTTT
CDR3aa: CASSLERGNTGELFF

abundance: few
j_gene: TRBJ2-2
d_gene: NA
v_gene: TRBV4-3
CDR3nt: TGCGCCAGCAGCCTGGCCGAGCGGGCCGGGGAGCTGTTTTTT
CDR3aa: CASSLAERAGELFF

abundance: few
j_gene: TRBJ2-1
d_gene: NA
v_gene: TRBV4-1
CDR3nt: TGCGCCAGCAGCCATGGGGAGATACCTAGGTTCTTC
CDR3aa: CASSHGEIPRFF

abundance: many
j_gene: TRBJ2-5
d_gene: NA
v_gene: TRBV18
CDR3nt: TGTGCCAGCAGCCCGTCCGGGGAGACCCAGTACTTC
CDR3aa: CASSPSGETQYF

abundance: few
j_gene: TRBJ2-2
d_gene: NA
v_gene: TRBV3-1
CDR3nt: TGTGCCAGCAGCCAAGGGAAGCAATGGGCCGGGGAGCTGTTTTTT
CDR3aa: CASSQGKQWAGELFF

abundance: NA
j_gene: TRBJ2-5
d_gene: NA
v_gene: TRBV29-1
CDR3nt: TGCAGCGTTGAAGAGGGGTCAGAGACCCAGTACTTC
CDR3aa: CSVEEGSETQYF

abundance: many
j_gene: TRBJ2-4
d_gene: TRBD1
v_gene: TRBV5-8
CDR3nt: TGTGCCAGCAGCCCAAGGACAGGAAAACTAGCCAAAAACATTCAGTACTTC
CDR3aa: CASSPRTGKLAKNIQYF

abundance: NA
j_gene: TRBJ1-1
d_gene: NA
v_gene: TRBV5-5
CDR3nt: TGTGCCAGCAGCTTGGGTCCCAACCTGAACACTGAAGCTTTCTTT
CDR3aa: CASSLGPNLNTEAFF